This entry describes one T cell receptor beta chain. This entry is derived from a study of technical replicates of blood from several donors. Sequenced by immunoSEQ multiplex PCR; TCRdb stores in-frame clones only, minus some. The sample shows about 85,000 clones, roughly 94% of them seen only once. V was cut by 6 bases and J by 2 bases, with 13 bases left in between. Germline CDR1 is MNHEY and CDR2 is SVGAGI. This CDR3 contains 14 residues. V gene TRBV6-5 combines with J gene TRBJ1-2, with D possibly being TRBD1 (6 bases). Sequences were obtained from T cells isolated from PBMCs. The sequence was collected from a human donor in good health. The CDR3 loop reads CASSRTGPNYGYTF. The DNA for the CDR3 is TGTGCCAGCAGCCGAACAGGGCCCAACTATGGCTACACCTTC.